This T cell receptor beta chain is drawn from a study of technical replicates of blood from several donors. The germline V gene encodes CDR1 LNHNV and CDR2 YYDKDF (reference sequence). Deletions cut 1 base from V and 7 bases from J, with 11 bases between. The CDR3 extends over 14 amino acids. Measured with immunoSEQ multiplex PCR; TCRdb has only the in-frame clones, and not every one. The data show approximately 87,000 clones, roughly 95% seen once. Input material: T cells isolated from PBMCs. The receptor's source is a human donor in good health. The chain is built from TRBV15 and TRBJ2-1; tentative D call: TRBD1 (5 bases). CDR3 in amino acids: CATSRGTMANEQFF. CDR3 DNA: TGTGCCACCAGCAGAGGGACAATGGCAAATGAGCAGTTCTTC.